This is a list of T cell receptor beta chains from one sample in a study of spatial heterogeneity in lung cancer. Each CDR3 protein gets one entry after TCRdb re-called the 5' RACE reads with MiXCR. The sample carries roughly 6,000 distinct CDR3 sequences, about 5.2% recorded once. The source was lung tumor tissue, collected at surgery. The source of these receptors is a male donor with early-stage non-small cell lung cancer. Both conserved end residues are part of each CDR3. Fields, in order: V gene, clone size, J gene, D gene, CDR3 DNA, CDR3 protein. The D gene is left open where the match is weak. Expanded clones get a size class; other rows say once, few or many, or leave the size out.

v_call: TRBV6-2/TRBV6-3
clone_size: many
j_call: TRBJ2-1
d_call: NA
cdr3_nt: TGTGCCAGCAGTTACACCTACAGTGGGACCGGTGGACAGTTCTTC
cdr3_aa: CASSYTYSGTGGQFF

v_call: TRBV3-1
clone_size: medium-sized
j_call: TRBJ1-5
d_call: NA
cdr3_nt: TGTGCCAGCAGCCAAGACGCTAATAGCAATCAGCCCCAGCATTTT
cdr3_aa: CASSQDANSNQPQHF

v_call: TRBV3-1
clone_size: few
j_call: TRBJ2-1
d_call: TRBD2
cdr3_nt: TGTGCCAGCAGCCGCAAAAGGACTAGCGGTTCCTACAATGAGCAGTTCTTC
cdr3_aa: CASSRKRTSGSYNEQFF

v_call: TRBV9
clone_size: few
j_call: TRBJ2-7
d_call: TRBD1
cdr3_nt: TGTGCCAGCAGCCCTTCCGGGACAGGGACGTACGAGCAGTACTTC
cdr3_aa: CASSPSGTGTYEQYF

v_call: TRBV5-1
clone_size: many
j_call: TRBJ1-6
d_call: NA
cdr3_nt: TGCGCCAGCAGCTTGGAGCCAGGGGCCGATTCACCCCTCCACTTT
cdr3_aa: CASSLEPGADSPLHF

v_call: TRBV4-1
clone_size: NA
j_call: TRBJ2-3
d_call: NA
cdr3_nt: TGCGCCAGCAGCCGGAGCTCTTCGGCGGGGAACTCGGATACGCAGTATTTT
cdr3_aa: CASSRSSSAGNSDTQYF

v_call: TRBV7-2
clone_size: many
j_call: TRBJ2-4
d_call: TRBD2
cdr3_nt: TGTGCCAGCAGCTTAGTGACTAGCGGGAGCCTGAGGGAGGGCATTCAGTACTTC
cdr3_aa: CASSLVTSGSLREGIQYF

v_call: TRBV6-1
clone_size: many
j_call: TRBJ1-4
d_call: NA
cdr3_nt: TGTGCCAGCAGTGAAAATGTGGAAGGGCAACTGTTTTTT
cdr3_aa: CASSENVEGQLFF

v_call: TRBV28
clone_size: many
j_call: TRBJ1-2
d_call: NA
cdr3_nt: TGTGCCAGCACCCCGGACCAGGGGCACGGCTATGGCTACACCTTC
cdr3_aa: CASTPDQGHGYGYTF

v_call: TRBV11-2
clone_size: many
j_call: TRBJ2-7
d_call: TRBD1
cdr3_nt: TGTGCCAGCAGCGCCCGCAGGGGGAGCTCCTACGAGCAGTACTTC
cdr3_aa: CASSARRGSSYEQYF

v_call: TRBV28
clone_size: medium-sized
j_call: TRBJ2-5
d_call: TRBD2
cdr3_nt: TGTGCCAGCAGTCCGACTAGCGGGATTCAAGAGACCCAGTACTTC
cdr3_aa: CASSPTSGIQETQYF

v_call: TRBV4-2
clone_size: many
j_call: TRBJ2-1
d_call: TRBD2
cdr3_nt: TGTGCCAGCAGCCCGAACCCTAGCGGGGGTGACAATGAGCAGTTCTTC
cdr3_aa: CASSPNPSGGDNEQFF

v_call: TRBV12-3/TRBV12-4
clone_size: large
j_call: TRBJ1-5
d_call: NA
cdr3_nt: TGTGCCAGCAGTGCCGACAGGAATCAGCCCCAGCATTTT
cdr3_aa: CASSADRNQPQHF

v_call: TRBV7-9
clone_size: many
j_call: TRBJ2-3
d_call: NA
cdr3_nt: TGTGCCAGCACAAGGATAGATACGCAGTATTTT
cdr3_aa: CASTRIDTQYF

v_call: TRBV6-1
clone_size: medium-sized
j_call: TRBJ2-7
d_call: NA
cdr3_nt: TGTGCCAGCAGGGGGGGATCCACCTACGAGCAGTACTTC
cdr3_aa: CASRGGSTYEQYF

v_call: TRBV5-5
clone_size: medium-sized
j_call: TRBJ1-6
d_call: TRBD1
cdr3_nt: TGTGCCAGCAGCCAAAGGACAGGGACAGCTCCTAATTCACCCCTCCACTTT
cdr3_aa: CASSQRTGTAPNSPLHF

v_call: TRBV24-1
clone_size: medium-sized
j_call: TRBJ2-2
d_call: NA
cdr3_nt: TGTGCCACCAGTGATCAAACCGGGACAATGACAACCGGGGAGCTGTTTTTT
cdr3_aa: CATSDQTGTMTTGELFF

v_call: TRBV7-2
clone_size: many
j_call: TRBJ2-2
d_call: NA
cdr3_nt: TGTGCCAGCAGGAAACTAGGAACCACCGGGGAGCTGTTTTTT
cdr3_aa: CASRKLGTTGELFF

v_call: TRBV10-3
clone_size: medium-sized
j_call: TRBJ2-2
d_call: NA
cdr3_nt: TGTGCCAGCAGGGGTTCCGGGGAGCTGTTTTTT
cdr3_aa: CASRGSGELFF

v_call: TRBV28
clone_size: many
j_call: TRBJ2-2
d_call: TRBD1
cdr3_nt: TGTGCCAGCAGTCGAACAGGGGTGGCCGGGGAGCTGTTTTTT
cdr3_aa: CASSRTGVAGELFF

v_call: TRBV6-2/TRBV6-3
clone_size: many
j_call: TRBJ1-3
d_call: NA
cdr3_nt: TGTGCCAGCAGTTACGGGACAACTGGAAACACCATATATTTT
cdr3_aa: CASSYGTTGNTIYF

v_call: TRBV19
clone_size: many
j_call: TRBJ2-1
d_call: TRBD2
cdr3_nt: TGTGCCAGTAGTTTCGGGACTAGCGGGTTCGGCAATGAGCAGTTCTTC
cdr3_aa: CASSFGTSGFGNEQFF

v_call: TRBV18
clone_size: medium-sized
j_call: TRBJ2-7
d_call: TRBD2
cdr3_nt: TGTGCCAGCTCACCGGGACTAGCGGGAGTTTTCTACGAGCAGTACTTC
cdr3_aa: CASSPGLAGVFYEQYF

v_call: TRBV9
clone_size: many
j_call: TRBJ2-2
d_call: NA
cdr3_nt: TGTGCCAGCAGCGTAGCTAGGGGAACTGCGAACACCGGGGAGCTGTTTTTT
cdr3_aa: CASSVARGTANTGELFF

v_call: TRBV6-2/TRBV6-3
clone_size: many
j_call: TRBJ1-1
d_call: NA
cdr3_nt: TGTGCCAGCAGTCTTACGAGGGGGAACACTGAAGCTTTCTTT
cdr3_aa: CASSLTRGNTEAFF

v_call: TRBV6-1
clone_size: medium-sized
j_call: TRBJ2-1
d_call: NA
cdr3_nt: TGTGCCAGCAGTGAAGTTGCCGGGGGCAATGAGCAGTTCTTC
cdr3_aa: CASSEVAGGNEQFF

v_call: TRBV6-2/TRBV6-3
clone_size: many
j_call: TRBJ2-7
d_call: TRBD1
cdr3_nt: TGTGCCAGCGTACGGGACAGGGTCACCTACGAGCAGTACTTC
cdr3_aa: CASVRDRVTYEQYF

v_call: TRBV20-1
clone_size: many
j_call: TRBJ2-3
d_call: TRBD2
cdr3_nt: TGCAGTGCTAGGATGCCCGGAGCGGGGGGCTTCACAGATACGCAGTATTTT
cdr3_aa: CSARMPGAGGFTDTQYF

v_call: TRBV7-9
clone_size: medium-sized
j_call: TRBJ2-3
d_call: NA
cdr3_nt: TGTGCCAGCAGCTCCCAGGGGGGAACTAGCACAGATACGCAGTATTTT
cdr3_aa: CASSSQGGTSTDTQYF

v_call: TRBV28
clone_size: many
j_call: TRBJ2-3
d_call: NA
cdr3_nt: TGTGCCAGCAGGCAAAGCACAGATACGCAGTATTTT
cdr3_aa: CASRQSTDTQYF

v_call: TRBV7-9
clone_size: medium-sized
j_call: TRBJ1-1
d_call: NA
cdr3_nt: TGTGCCAGCAGCTTGGGGCAGAGCACTGAAGCTTTCTTT
cdr3_aa: CASSLGQSTEAFF

v_call: TRBV6-1
clone_size: medium-sized
j_call: TRBJ2-1
d_call: TRBD2
cdr3_nt: TGTGCCAGCAGAAGACTAGCGGGAGATGAGCAGTTCTTC
cdr3_aa: CASRRLAGDEQFF

v_call: TRBV9
clone_size: many
j_call: TRBJ2-7
d_call: TRBD2
cdr3_nt: TGTGCCAGCAGCGTATCGGGGGGAAACGAGCAGTACTTC
cdr3_aa: CASSVSGGNEQYF

v_call: TRBV18
clone_size: medium-sized
j_call: TRBJ1-4
d_call: TRBD1
cdr3_nt: TGTGCCAGCTCATCGGACAGGTCTAATGAAAAACTGTTTTTT
cdr3_aa: CASSSDRSNEKLFF

v_call: TRBV4-1
clone_size: many
j_call: TRBJ2-1
d_call: NA
cdr3_nt: TGCGCCAGCAGCCAAGACAGGGGACGCAATGAGCAGTTCTTC
cdr3_aa: CASSQDRGRNEQFF

v_call: TRBV5-6
clone_size: many
j_call: TRBJ2-6
d_call: NA
cdr3_nt: TGTGCCAGCAGCCAATCGGGGGGCCTGTCTGGGGCCAACGTCCTGACTTTC
cdr3_aa: CASSQSGGLSGANVLTF

v_call: TRBV18
clone_size: many
j_call: TRBJ1-1
d_call: NA
cdr3_nt: TGTGCCAGCTCACCGGAACAGGTTGAAGCTTTCTTT
cdr3_aa: CASSPEQVEAFF

v_call: TRBV20-1
clone_size: many
j_call: TRBJ2-3
d_call: NA
cdr3_nt: TGCAGTGCTCCCCTTAGCACAGATACGCAGTATTTT
cdr3_aa: CSAPLSTDTQYF

v_call: TRBV11-2
clone_size: many
j_call: TRBJ2-7
d_call: NA
cdr3_nt: TGTGCCAGCAGCTTAAACCAGAACTCCTACGAGCAGTACTTC
cdr3_aa: CASSLNQNSYEQYF

v_call: TRBV19
clone_size: NA
j_call: TRBJ2-7
d_call: TRBD1
cdr3_nt: TGTGCCAGTAGGGGACAGGGGAGCTCCTACGAGCAGTACTTC
cdr3_aa: CASRGQGSSYEQYF

v_call: TRBV2
clone_size: medium-sized
j_call: TRBJ2-3
d_call: TRBD1
cdr3_nt: TGTGCCAGCAGTGTAGGGACAGGAGGGGATACGCAGTATTTT
cdr3_aa: CASSVGTGGDTQYF

v_call: TRBV7-1
clone_size: NA
j_call: TRBJ2-7
d_call: TRBD2
cdr3_nt: TGTGCCAGCAGACTAGGACTAGATGGAGAGCAGTACTTC
cdr3_aa: CASRLGLDGEQYF

v_call: TRBV10-3
clone_size: medium-sized
j_call: TRBJ2-7
d_call: NA
cdr3_nt: TGTGCCATCGCCGAGGTGGGCATCCGCTACGAGCAGTACTTC
cdr3_aa: CAIAEVGIRYEQYF

v_call: TRBV18
clone_size: medium-sized
j_call: TRBJ2-3
d_call: NA
cdr3_nt: TGTGCCAGCTCACCACCTAGTACAGATACGCAGTATTTT
cdr3_aa: CASSPPSTDTQYF